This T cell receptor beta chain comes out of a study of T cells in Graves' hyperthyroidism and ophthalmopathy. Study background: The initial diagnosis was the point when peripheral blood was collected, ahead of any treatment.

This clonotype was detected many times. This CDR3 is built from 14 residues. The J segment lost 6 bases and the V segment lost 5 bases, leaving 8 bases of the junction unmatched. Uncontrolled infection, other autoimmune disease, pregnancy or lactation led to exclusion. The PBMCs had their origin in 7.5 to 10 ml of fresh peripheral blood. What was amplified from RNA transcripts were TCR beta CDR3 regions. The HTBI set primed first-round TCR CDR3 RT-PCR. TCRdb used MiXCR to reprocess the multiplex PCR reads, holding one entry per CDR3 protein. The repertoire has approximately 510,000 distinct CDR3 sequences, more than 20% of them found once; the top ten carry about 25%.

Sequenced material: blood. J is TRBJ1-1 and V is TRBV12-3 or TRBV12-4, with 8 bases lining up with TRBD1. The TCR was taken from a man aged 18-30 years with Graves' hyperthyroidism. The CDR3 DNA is TGTGCCAGCAGTCCGTACGCAGGGGGCCCTGAAGCTTTCTTT. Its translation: CASSPYAGGPEAFF.